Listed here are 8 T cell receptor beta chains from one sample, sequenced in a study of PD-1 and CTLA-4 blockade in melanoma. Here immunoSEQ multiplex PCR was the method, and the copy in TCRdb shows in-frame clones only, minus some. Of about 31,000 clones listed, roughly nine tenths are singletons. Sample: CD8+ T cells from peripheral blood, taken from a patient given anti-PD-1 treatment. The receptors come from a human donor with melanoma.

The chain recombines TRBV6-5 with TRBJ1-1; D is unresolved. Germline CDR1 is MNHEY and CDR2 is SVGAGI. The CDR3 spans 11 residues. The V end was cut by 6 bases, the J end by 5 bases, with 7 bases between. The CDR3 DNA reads TGTGCCAGCAGGGGCGGGACTGAAGCTTTCTTT. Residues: CASRGGTEAFF.

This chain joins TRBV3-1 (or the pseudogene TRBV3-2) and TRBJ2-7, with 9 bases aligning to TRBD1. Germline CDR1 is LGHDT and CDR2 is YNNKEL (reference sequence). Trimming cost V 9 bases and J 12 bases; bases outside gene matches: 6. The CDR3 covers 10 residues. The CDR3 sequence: CARGDRELYF. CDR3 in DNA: TGTGCCAGAGGGGACAGGGAATTGTACTTC.

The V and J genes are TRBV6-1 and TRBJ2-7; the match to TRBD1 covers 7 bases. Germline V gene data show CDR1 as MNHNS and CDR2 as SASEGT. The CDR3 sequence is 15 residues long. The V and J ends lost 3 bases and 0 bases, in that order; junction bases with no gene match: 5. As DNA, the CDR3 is TGTGCCAGCAGTGAGTTCGGGACAGTCTCCTACGAGCAGTACTTC. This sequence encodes CASSEFGTVSYEQYF.

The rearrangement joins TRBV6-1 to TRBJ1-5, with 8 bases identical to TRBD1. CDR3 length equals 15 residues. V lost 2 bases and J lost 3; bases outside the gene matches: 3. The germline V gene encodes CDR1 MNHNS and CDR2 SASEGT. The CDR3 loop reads CASSERQGINQPQHF. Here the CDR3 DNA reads TGTGCCAGCAGTGAACGACAGGGGATCAATCAGCCCCAGCATTTT.

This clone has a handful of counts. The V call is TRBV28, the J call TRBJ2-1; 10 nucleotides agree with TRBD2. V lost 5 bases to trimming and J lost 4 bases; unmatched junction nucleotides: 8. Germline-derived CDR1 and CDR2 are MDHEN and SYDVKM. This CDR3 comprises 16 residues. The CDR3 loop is CASSETSGELYNEQFF. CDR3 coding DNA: TGTGCCAGCAGTGAAACTAGCGGGGAACTATACAATGAGCAGTTCTTC.

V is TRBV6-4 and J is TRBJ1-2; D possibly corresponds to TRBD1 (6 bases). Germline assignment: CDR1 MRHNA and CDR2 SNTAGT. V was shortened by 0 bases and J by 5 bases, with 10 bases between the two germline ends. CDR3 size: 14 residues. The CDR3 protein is CASSDSPGVYGYTF. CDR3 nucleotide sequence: TGTGCCAGCAGTGACTCGCCAGGGGTTTATGGCTACACCTTC.

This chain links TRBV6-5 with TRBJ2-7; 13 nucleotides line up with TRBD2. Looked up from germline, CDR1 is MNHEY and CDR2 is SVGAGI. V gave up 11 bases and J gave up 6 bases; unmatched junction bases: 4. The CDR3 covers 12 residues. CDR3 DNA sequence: TGTGCCTCGGGACTAGCGGGACCCGAGCAGTACTTC. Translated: CASGLAGPEQYF.

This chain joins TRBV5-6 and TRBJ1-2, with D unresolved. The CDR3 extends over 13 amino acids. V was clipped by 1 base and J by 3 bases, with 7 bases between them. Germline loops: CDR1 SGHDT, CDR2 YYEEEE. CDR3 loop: CASSLSDDYGYTF. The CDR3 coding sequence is TGTGCCAGCAGCTTGTCGGATGACTATGGCTACACCTTC.